These 19 T cell receptor beta chains came from one sample sequenced in a study of shared clonotypes between healthy human individuals. The table came from immunoSEQ multiplex PCR; TCRdb's copy has only in-frame clones and leaves some out. The table shows about 380,000 clones, with about 96% occurring only once. Sequenced sample: memory CD8+ T cells sorted from blood. Subset described: CD45RO+ cells pooled with CCR7-negative TemRA cells. The receptors come from a man aged 25 to 40 in good health.

The gene calls are TRBV6-1 and TRBJ1-1; D gene unclear. The CDR3 is 14 amino acids. Trimming shortened V by 1 base and J by 9 bases, and 15 bases separated the two germline ends. Germline V lookup: CDR1 MNHNS, CDR2 SASEGT. CDR3 amino acids: CASSEEPRRAQAFF. The CDR3 nucleotides are TGTGCCAGCAGTGAAGAACCCAGGAGAGCACAAGCTTTCTTT.

This chain links TRBV9 with TRBJ2-1, with D perhaps TRBD2 (5 bases). CDR1 SGDLS and CDR2 YYNGEE come from the germline V gene. V lost 3 bases, J lost 4 bases, and 8 bases lay in between. CDR3 length: 13 amino acids. The CDR3 spells CASSDTSYNEQFF. The CDR3 DNA reads as TGTGCCAGCAGCGATACTAGTTACAATGAGCAGTTCTTC.

This clone was counted once. The chain uses TRBV9 and TRBJ2-1; 12 nucleotides agree with TRBD1. This CDR3 spans 19 amino acids. Germline-derived CDR1 and CDR2 are SGDLS and YYNGEE. Unmatched junction bases numbered 15, after V lost 4 bases and J lost 4 bases. In nucleotides, the CDR3 is TGTGCCAGCAGCCCCTCCGGGACAGGGGGCGCGAGCGGGTACAATGAGCAGTTCTTC. The encoded protein is CASSPSGTGGASGYNEQFF.

The chain carries TRBV5-1 and TRBJ2-7; TRBD2 aligns across 10 bases. The CDR3 has 14 amino acids. Germline V gene sequence: CDR1 SGHRS, CDR2 YFSETQ. The trim removed 1 base at V and 7 bases at J, leaving 5 bases unmatched. The CDR3 sequence is CASSLTSGTGEQYF. The CDR3 bases are TGCGCCAGCAGCTTGACTAGCGGGACTGGGGAGCAGTACTTC.

The genes are TRBV10-3 and TRBJ2-4; weak D call: TRBD2 (6 bases). This CDR3 has 15 residues. Germline V CDR1 and CDR2: ENHRY, SYGVKD. Trimming left V 2 bases short and J 5 bases short, with 13 bases between. The DNA for the CDR3 is TGTGCCATCAGTGAGCGAGGCGGGACCCAAAACATTCAGTACTTC. It is translated as CAISERGGTQNIQYF.

Concerning this clone: An end of the junction differs from the germline gene, which may be a read error. The rearrangement joins TRBV5-1 to TRBJ2-1; 10 positions match TRBD2. Germline V CDR1 and CDR2: SGHRS, YFSETQ. The CDR3 has 13 residues. CDR3 sequence: CASSRGLAGVRIF. CDR3 nucleotide sequence: TGCGCCAGCTCACGAGGTCTAGCGGGAGTCAGGATCTTC.

The chain carries TRBV7-9 and TRBJ2-7; TRBD1 or TRBD2 may be the D gene (7 bases each). The CDR3 sequence is 14 residues long. V was shortened by 5 bases and J by 2 bases, with 13 bases between the two germline ends. Germline V lookup: CDR1 SEHNR, CDR2 FQNEAQ (reference sequence). In DNA form, the CDR3 reads TGTGCCAGCAGCGGACCAGGGGGGGCCTACGAGCAGTACTTC. Protein sequence: CASSGPGGAYEQYF. Together with reference TRBV7-9 and TRBJ2-7, the CDR3 gives the full variable domain: DTGVSQNPRHKITKRGQNVTFRCDPISEHNRLYWYRQTLGQGPEFLTYFQNEAQLEKSRLLSDRFSAERPKGSFSTLEIQRTEQGDSAMYLCASSGPGGAYEQYFGPGTRLTVT.

The V and J genes are TRBV2 and TRBJ2-3, with TRBD2 identical over 9 bases. The CDR3 is made up of 18 amino acids. V lost 0 bases to trimming and J lost 1 base; unmatched junction nucleotides: 8. Germline values: CDR1 SNHLY, CDR2 FYNNEI. DNA for the CDR3: TGTGCCAGCAGTGAAGCTAAGTTACGACTAGCGGGCACAGATACGCAGTATTTT. This sequence encodes CASSEAKLRLAGTDTQYF.

The J gene is TRBJ2-6, the V gene TRBV27; TRBD1 matches at 8 bases. Germline trimming cut 6 bases from V and 2 bases from J; bases unmatched to any gene: 12. This CDR3 comprises 18 residues. The germline gives CDR1 MNHEY, CDR2 SMNVEV (reference sequence). CDR3 residues: CASSLGWGQATGANVLTF. Here the CDR3 DNA reads TGTGCCAGCAGCCTAGGATGGGGACAGGCTACTGGGGCCAACGTCCTGACTTTC.

The chain is built from TRBV27 and TRBJ2-7, with 9 bases lining up with TRBD2. Unmatched junction bases numbered 14, after V lost 6 bases and J lost 5 bases. The CDR3 runs to 16 residues. The germline V gene encodes CDR1 MNHEY and CDR2 SMNVEV (reference sequence). For the CDR3, the DNA is TGTGCCAGCAGCCCCCGTGCGGGCGGGAGGGGTGACGAGCAGTACTTC. This encodes CASSPRAGGRGDEQYF.

The rearrangement joins TRBV5-1 to TRBJ2-3, with TRBD1 as a possible D gene (6 bases). This CDR3 has 16 amino acids. Germline values: CDR1 SGHRS, CDR2 YFSETQ. The germline V and J ends were trimmed by 0 bases and 1 base, with 12 bases remaining between them. The chain's CDR3 is CASSLDPQGGTDTQYF. For the CDR3, the DNA is TGCGCCAGCAGCTTGGATCCACAGGGTGGCACAGATACGCAGTATTTT. Using reference TRBV5-1 and TRBJ2-3 for the parts outside the CDR3, the full variable domain is KAGVTQTPRYLIKTRGQQVTLSCSPISGHRSVSWYQQTPGQGLQFLFEYFSETQRNKGNFPGRFSGRQFSNSRSEMNVSTLELGDSALYLCASSLDPQGGTDTQYFGPGTRLTVL.

The chain carries TRBV7-3 and TRBJ1-1; D unclear. The CDR3 extends over 16 amino acids. Trimming cost V 2 bases and J 8 bases, with 21 bases left between them. Germline CDR1 reads SGHTA; CDR2 reads FQGTGA. CDR3 loop: CASSLRGVGVGSEAFF. CDR3 in DNA: TGTGCCAGCAGCTTACGAGGAGTTGGGGTTGGGTCGGAAGCTTTCTTT.

This chain uses TRBV18 with TRBJ2-2; D unclear. The V and J ends lost 8 bases and 3 bases respectively, with 16 bases between them. The germline V gene has CDR1 KGHSH and CDR2 LQKENI. This CDR3 is built from 15 residues. The CDR3: CASQDNLRYTGELFF. The CDR3 DNA sequence: TGTGCCAGCCAAGACAACCTCCGTTACACCGGGGAGCTGTTTTTT.

The rearrangement links TRBV5-5 to TRBJ1-5; a weak D match, TRBD1 (5 bases). CDR1 and CDR2 (germline): SGHKS, YYEKEE (reference sequence). V dropped 0 bases and J dropped 3 bases, with 7 bases sitting between them. The CDR3 runs to 14 residues. CDR3 in amino acids: CASSLEGINQPQHF. The DNA for the CDR3 is TGTGCCAGCAGCTTGGAGGGGATCAATCAGCCCCAGCATTTT.

The chain recombines TRBV5-1 with TRBJ2-2; 8 bases are a match to TRBD2. CDR1 and CDR2 from the germline V gene are SGHRS and YFSETQ. Trimming removed 1 base from V and 7 bases from J; junction bases left unmatched: 3. CDR3 length equals 14 residues. CDR3: CASSLISGGGELFF. The CDR3 DNA reads as TGCGCCAGCAGCTTGATCAGCGGGGGCGGGGAGCTGTTTTTT. Variable domain in full (rest from reference TRBV5-1 and TRBJ2-2): KAGVTQTPRYLIKTRGQQVTLSCSPISGHRSVSWYQQTPGQGLQFLFEYFSETQRNKGNFPGRFSGRQFSNSRSEMNVSTLELGDSALYLCASSLISGGGELFFGEGSRLTVL.

The chain has TRBV13 and TRBJ2-4; D perhaps matches TRBD1 (6 bases). The V end lost 5 bases, the J end lost 6 bases, and 8 bases lay between the germline ends. The CDR3 contains 12 residues. CDR1 is PRHDT, CDR2 FYEKMQ, per germline (reference sequence). The CDR3 coding sequence is TGTGCCAGCAGCCCACAGGGAAACATTCAGTACTTC. It codes for CASSPQGNIQYF.

The chain is built from TRBV20-1 and TRBJ1-1, with 9 bases lining up with TRBD1. This CDR3 has 11 amino acids. CDR1 and CDR2 from the germline V gene are DFQATT and SNEGSKA (reference sequence). Unmatched junction bases numbered 5, after V lost 6 bases and J lost 9 bases. CDR3 nucleotide sequence: TGCAGTGCCAAACAGGGGGCGAAAGCTTTCTTT. This gives the protein CSAKQGAKAFF.

Remarks on this clone: Other DNA sequences in this specimen translate into the identical CDR3. This sequence joins TRBV20-1 and TRBJ2-1; D ambiguous. This CDR3 region has 11 residues. CDR1 and CDR2 from the germline V gene are DFQATT and SNEGSKA (reference sequence). The ends were cut back, 3 bases at V and 7 bases at J, with 7 bases in the middle. The chain's CDR3 is CSASSGNEQFF. The DNA of the CDR3 is TGCAGTGCTAGTTCCGGGAATGAGCAGTTCTTC.

The chain carries TRBV4-2 and TRBJ2-3, with D maybe TRBD2 (6 bases). The V end lost 0 bases, the J end lost 2 bases, and 12 bases lay between the germline ends. The CDR3 covers 16 residues. Looked up from germline, CDR1 is LGHNA and CDR2 is YNFKEQ. DNA of the CDR3: TGTGCCAGCAGCCAAGATCGGGGGAGACACACAGATACGCAGTATTTT. Its translation: CASSQDRGRHTDTQYF.